This T cell receptor (beta chain) was recorded in a study of cytotoxic CD8 clonotypes in ibrutinib-treated CLL. Study-level results: Clonality was higher at baseline than in age-matched healthy donors and tracked circulating CD8+ T-cell counts.

Sequencing was designed to attain a depth spanning 1 in 200,000 to 1 in 1 million T cells. Measured with immunoSEQ multiplex PCR; TCRdb has only the in-frame clones, and not every one. The profile shows 250,000 to 350,000 clones, approximately 76% of them singletons. The table lists this clone with a count of one. Its cognate antigen is unknown. This CDR3 is built from 18 residues. V was cut by 0 bases and J by 0 bases, with 12 bases left in between. Per the germline V gene, CDR1 is SGHAT and CDR2 is FQDESV (reference sequence). V and J are TRBV11-1 and TRBJ2-6, with D possibly being TRBD2 (6 bases). The source is a human donor with chronic lymphocytic leukemia. The sample was PBMCs, taken at disease progression, from a patient treated with ibrutinib. The CDR3 reads CASSLAKGGVSGANVLTF. CDR3 nucleotide sequence: TGTGCCAGCAGCTTAGCGAAGGGAGGAGTCTCTGGGGCCAACGTCCTGACTTTC.